This record looks at one T cell receptor (beta chain) sequence and its context. The antigen remains undetermined. The data belong to a study of a mutant IDH1 vaccine in newly diagnosed glioma. Trimming stripped 2 bases from V and 1 base from J, with 8 bases between. The CDR3 totals 14 residues. CDR1 is ENHRY and CDR2 is SYGVKD in the germline V gene. Indicated time point: week 47, end of study. Vaccine doses each comprised 300 ug of mutant IDH1 20-mer peptide, with topical imiquimod. Sequenced by immunoSEQ multiplex PCR; TCRdb stores in-frame clones only, minus some. The sample lists some 21,000 clones; roughly 84% were seen once.

The clonotype was recovered from a man aged 35 to 55 with glioma. This specimen consisted of PBMCs, obtained from a glioma patient whose treatment included an IDH1 peptide vaccine. The J gene is TRBJ1-1, the V gene TRBV10-3, with D perhaps matching TRBD1 (5 bases). For the CDR3, the DNA is TGTGCCATCAGTGAGACAGGCGGGAACACTGAAGCTTTCTTT. Protein product: CAISETGGNTEAFF.